Following are 17 T cell receptor beta chains from one sample sequenced in a study of lymphopenia after photon versus proton radiotherapy. Libraries were prepared by immunoSEQ multiplex PCR; TCRdb keeps only in-frame clonotypes and omits some of them. The table lists about 26,000 clones, approximately 85% of them singletons. The specimen was peripheral blood, collected from a patient treated with photon-based radiotherapy. The receptors were sampled from a man aged 30 to 45 with gastric cancer.

CDR3 residues: CASSAPDLNSPLHF. In nucleotides, the CDR3 is TGTGCCAGCAGCGCCCCGGATCTTAATTCACCCCTCCACTTT. This chain joins TRBV9 and TRBJ1-6; no definite D call. Trimming shortened V by 3 bases and J by 6 bases, and 10 bases separated the two germline ends. Per the germline V gene, CDR1 is SGDLS and CDR2 is YYNGEE. This CDR3 contains 14 residues.

This clone was seen only a few times. This chain connects TRBV29-1 to TRBJ1-1; 7 bases agree with TRBD1. J gave up 1 base and V 4 bases, and 3 bases lay outside the gene matches. The CDR3 sequence is 13 residues long. Looked up from germline, CDR1 is SQVTM and CDR2 is ANQGSEA. CDR3 DNA sequence: TGCAGCGTTGGGGCAGGGGGGAACACTGAAGCTTTCTTT. This codes for CSVGAGGNTEAFF.

The V gene is TRBV6-5, the J gene TRBJ1-1; 7 bases match TRBD1. This CDR3 has 14 amino acids. Trimming cost V 7 bases and J 4 bases; bases outside gene matches: 9. Germline CDR1 reads MNHEY; CDR2 reads SVGAGI. CDR3 coding DNA: TGTGCCAGCACCGACCAACAGGGGTTCACTGAAGCTTTCTTT. Amino acids: CASTDQQGFTEAFF.

Points on this clone: Relative to the germline gene, one junction end is altered; a read error may explain this. V is TRBV6-5 and J is TRBJ2-3; a weak D match, TRBD1 (5 bases). This CDR3 is built from 11 residues. Germline loops: CDR1 MNHEY, CDR2 SVGAGI. The CDR3 reads CASSTQAQVVF. Here the CDR3 DNA reads TGTGCCAGCAGTACCCAAGCACAGGTAGTCTTT.

The chain has TRBV5-1 and TRBJ2-3; D possibly corresponds to TRBD1 (5 bases). The germline V gene encodes CDR1 SGHRS and CDR2 YFSETQ. The V and J ends lost 4 bases and 4 bases respectively, with 13 bases between them. The CDR3 is made up of 14 amino acids. The CDR3 reads CASSNLGQSDTQYF. The CDR3 DNA sequence: TGCGCCAGCAGCAACCTGGGGCAGTCAGATACGCAGTATTTT. The full variable domain, in which reference TRBV5-1 and TRBJ2-3 provide the parts outside the CDR3, is KAGVTQTPRYLIKTRGQQVTLSCSPISGHRSVSWYQQTPGQGLQFLFEYFSETQRNKGNFPGRFSGRQFSNSRSEMNVSTLELGDSALYLCASSNLGQSDTQYFGPGTRLTVL.

The V and J genes are TRBV5-1 and TRBJ2-2, with D hard to call. Germline assignment: CDR1 SGHRS and CDR2 YFSETQ. The V end lost 3 bases, the J end lost 1 base, and 7 bases lay between the germline ends. The CDR3 consists of 14 residues. The CDR3 sequence: CASSSGENTGELFF. The CDR3 DNA sequence: TGCGCCAGCAGCTCAGGAGAGAACACCGGGGAGCTGTTTTTT.

The CDR3 loop is CASSPGPYQETQYF. CDR3 in DNA: TGTGCCAGCAGCCCCGGTCCGTACCAAGAGACCCAGTACTTC. The V gene is TRBV7-7, the J gene TRBJ2-5; D not resolved. Trimming shortened V by 5 bases and J by 0 bases, and 10 bases separated the two germline ends. Germline lookup yields CDR1 SSHAT and CDR2 FNYEAQ (reference sequence). CDR3 length: 14 residues.

This chain connects TRBV5-5 to TRBJ1-1; perhaps TRBD1 as D (5 bases). This CDR3 has 15 residues. Trimming stripped 1 base from V and 5 bases from J, with 15 bases between. The V gene's germline CDR1 is SGHKS and CDR2 YYEKEE (reference sequence). The CDR3 DNA reads TGTGCCAGCAGCTTGATGGCAGGGAGGAAGACTGAAGCTTTCTTT. Residues: CASSLMAGRKTEAFF.

Relative to its sample, this clone is medium-sized. The J gene is TRBJ1-1, the V gene TRBV6-1; tentative D call: TRBD1 (6 bases). Germline loops: CDR1 MNHNS, CDR2 SASEGT. The V gene lost 1 base and the J gene lost 1 base, with 10 bases spanning the gap. This CDR3 contains 15 residues. The CDR3 reads CASSEVQGRNTEAFF. CDR3 coding DNA: TGTGCCAGCAGTGAAGTACAGGGACGGAACACTGAAGCTTTCTTT.

The rearrangement joins TRBV4-1 to TRBJ1-1; D is possibly TRBD1 (5 bases). The CDR3 is made up of 16 amino acids. From germline, CDR1 is MGHRA and CDR2 YSYEKL. Trimming removed 4 bases from V and 6 bases from J, with 21 bases in between. DNA for the CDR3: TGCGCCAGCAGCCTCCTATCCGGGACCCACGGGGCTGAAGCTTTCTTT. Translated, it gives CASSLLSGTHGAEAFF.

The chain carries TRBV5-1 and TRBJ2-3; 9 bases agree with TRBD2. The length of the CDR3 is 15 residues. Per the germline V gene, CDR1 is SGHRS and CDR2 is YFSETQ. Losses at the gene ends were 7 bases for V and 9 bases for J; bases not matched to a gene: 15. The CDR3 loop reads CASERGGGEVGTQYF. CDR3 nucleotides: TGCGCCAGCGAACGGGGCGGGGGGGAAGTAGGCACGCAGTATTTT.

The chain is built from TRBV6-1 and TRBJ1-6, with TRBD1 as a possible D gene (5 bases). Trimming stripped 1 base from V and 7 bases from J, with 11 bases between. The CDR3 has 15 amino acids. The germline gives CDR1 MNHNS, CDR2 SASEGT. The CDR3 is CASSEVVGRNSPLHF. The CDR3 bases are TGTGCCAGCAGTGAAGTGGTGGGACGGAATTCACCCCTCCACTTT.

By proportion, this clone is medium-sized (0.01 to 0.1%). The chain couples TRBV10-3 to TRBJ2-5; TRBD1 agrees at 9 bases. CDR3 length: 14 amino acids. Losses at the gene ends were 4 bases for V and 5 bases for J; bases not matched to a gene: 5. Germline-derived CDR1 and CDR2 are ENHRY and SYGVKD. The CDR3 nucleotides read TGTGCCATCAGTGGGGGACAGGGCACGGAGACCCAGTACTTC. This translates into CAISGGQGTETQYF.

V and J are TRBV5-6 and TRBJ2-1; possible D gene TRBD2, 5 bases. Germline V lookup: CDR1 SGHDT, CDR2 YYEEEE. The CDR3 sequence is 16 residues long. Trimming shortened V by 5 bases and J by 0 bases, and 15 bases separated the two germline ends. CDR3 protein: CASSGKEDLSYNEQFF. As DNA, the CDR3 is TGTGCCAGCAGTGGTAAGGAGGACCTCTCCTACAATGAGCAGTTCTTC.

There are a few counts of this clone. The chain uses TRBV19 and TRBJ1-3; D is unclear. Trimming removed 10 bases from V and 0 bases from J, with 4 bases in between. Germline CDR1 reads LNHDA; CDR2 reads SQIVND (reference sequence). The CDR3 sequence is 11 residues long. CDR3 sequence: CATNSGNTIYF. CDR3 nucleotide sequence: TGTGCCACGAACTCTGGAAACACCATATATTTT.

This chain connects TRBV4-2 to TRBJ1-1; D is possibly TRBD1 (6 bases). This CDR3 is built from 14 residues. From germline, CDR1 is LGHNA and CDR2 YNFKEQ. Trimming shortened V by 5 bases and J by 0 bases, and 10 bases separated the two germline ends. The CDR3: CASSFYRVNTEAFF. The DNA for the CDR3 is TGTGCCAGCAGCTTTTACAGGGTGAACACTGAAGCTTTCTTT.

The gene calls are TRBV9 and TRBJ2-5; a possible D gene is TRBD2 (6 bases). CDR3 length: 17 amino acids. Germline CDR1 SGDLS, CDR2 YYNGEE. V was trimmed by 0 bases and J by 5 bases, leaving 20 bases between them. CDR3 DNA sequence: TGTGCCAGCAGCGTAGCGACCGGGATTTCGGGGAGGGAGACCCAGTACTTC. Protein product: CASSVATGISGRETQYF. The complete variable domain, with remaining parts taken from reference TRBV9 and TRBJ2-5, reads DSGVTQTPKHLITATGQRVTLRCSPRSGDLSVYWYQQSLDQGLQFLIQYYNGEERAKGNILERFSAQQFPDLHSELNLSSLELGDSALYFCASSVATGISGRETQYFGPGTRLLVL.